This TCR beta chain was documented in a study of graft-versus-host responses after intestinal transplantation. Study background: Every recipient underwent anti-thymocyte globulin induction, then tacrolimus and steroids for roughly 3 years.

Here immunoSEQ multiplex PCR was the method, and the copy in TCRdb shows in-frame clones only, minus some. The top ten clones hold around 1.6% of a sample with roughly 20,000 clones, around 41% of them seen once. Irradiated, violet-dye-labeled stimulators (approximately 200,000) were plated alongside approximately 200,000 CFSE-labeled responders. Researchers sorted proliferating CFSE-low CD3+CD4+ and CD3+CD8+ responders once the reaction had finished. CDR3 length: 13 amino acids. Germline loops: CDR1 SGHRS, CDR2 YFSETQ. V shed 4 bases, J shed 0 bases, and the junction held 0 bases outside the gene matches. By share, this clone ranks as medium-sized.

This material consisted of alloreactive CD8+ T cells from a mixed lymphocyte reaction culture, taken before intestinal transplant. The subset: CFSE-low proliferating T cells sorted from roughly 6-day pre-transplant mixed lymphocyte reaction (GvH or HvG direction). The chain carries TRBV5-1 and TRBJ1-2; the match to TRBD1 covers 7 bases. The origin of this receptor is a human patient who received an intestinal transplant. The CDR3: CASSTGANYGYTF. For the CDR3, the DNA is TGCGCCAGCAGCACAGGGGCTAACTATGGCTACACCTTC. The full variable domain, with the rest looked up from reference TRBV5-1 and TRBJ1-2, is KAGVTQTPRYLIKTRGQQVTLSCSPISGHRSVSWYQQTPGQGLQFLFEYFSETQRNKGNFPGRFSGRQFSNSRSEMNVSTLELGDSALYLCASSTGANYGYTFGSGTRLTVV.